This entry lists 3 T cell receptor beta chains sequenced from one sample in a study of blood T cell repertoires in COVID-19. Only in-frame clones appear in the TCRdb table, and some are missing; sequencing was by immunoSEQ multiplex PCR. The data show around 700,000 clones, with approximately 90% seen just once and roughly 0.25% held by the top ten. Sequenced material: peripheral blood. The receptors were gathered from a woman aged 18-29 years with acute or convalescent COVID-19.

V is TRBV12-3 or TRBV12-4 and J is TRBJ1-5; D is unresolved. The CDR3 consists of 12 residues. Trimming pared 5 bases from V and 7 bases from J, leaving 9 bases between. CDR3 sequence (DNA): TGTGCCAGCAGTGAAATTGCGCAGCCCCAGCATTTT. Its translation: CASSEIAQPQHF.

The chain uses TRBV21-1 and TRBJ2-2; TRBD1 is taken as the D call from the table, unchecked against the DNA. TRBV21-1 has pseudogene status. The CDR3 sequence is 16 residues long. The CDR3 DNA sequence: TGTGCCAGCTGCCACAGGTCGCCGCTTAACACCGGGGAGCTGTTTTTT. Translated: CASCHRSPLNTGELFF.

The chain carries TRBV6-4 and TRBJ1-2, with 12 bases that match TRBD1. Trimming at V came to 6 bases and at J to 6 bases, leaving 8 bases not matched to a gene. CDR1 is MRHNA and CDR2 is SNTAGT in the germline V gene. This CDR3 region has 15 residues. CDR3 region: CASRPGQGAAHGYTF. CDR3 bases: TGTGCCAGCAGACCGGGACAGGGGGCAGCCCATGGCTACACCTTC.